This paragraph covers one T cell receptor (beta chain) sequence. Its antigen is currently unknown. Time point indicated: patch test 1, 2 weeks after DPC sensitization. Specified treatment: therapeutic diphenylcyclopropenone sensitization with weekly scalp DPC. The sample comes from a study of human T cells and chemical hapten exposure. Study findings and constraints: The donor cohort had alopecia, so its immune response may not match that of healthy people.

TCRdb reprocessed the RACE reads with MiXCR, giving one entry per CDR3 protein. Altogether more than 65,000 distinct CDR3 sequences are present, about 7.5% being singletons, with the ten largest covering approximately 1.5%. This TCR derives from a woman aged 25 to 39 with alopecia areata. Some clones in this sample may be carry-over from other donors' samples. Sequences were derived from whole blood, sampled in connection with sensitization to the hapten diphenylcyclopropenone (DPC).

In DNA form, the CDR3 reads TGTGCCAGCAGTTGTGGACAGGGGATCGGCTACACCTTC. Protein: CASSCGQGIGYTF. J is TRBJ1-2 and V is TRBV7-9; TRBD1 matches at 9 bases. CDR1 is SEHNR, CDR2 FQNEAQ, per germline (reference sequence). The CDR3 spans 13 residues. The trim removed 6 bases at V and 8 bases at J, leaving 7 bases unmatched.